This T cell receptor (beta chain) was sequenced in a study of cytomegalovirus exposure and HLA in healthy donors. The study, taken as a whole, reports: The authors excluded some V segments, including TRBV6-2 and TRBV6-3, as indistinguishable.

The study ran its PCR with 60 Vbeta and 13 Jbeta primers. This table comes from immunoSEQ multiplex PCR, and its TCRdb copy is limited to in-frame clones, with some not included. This table holds about 150,000 clones, roughly 89% found once. Concerning this clone: What it binds is unknown.

The CDR3 is 13 residues long. Deletions cut 2 bases from V and 4 bases from J, with 8 bases between. Germline CDR1 SGHVS, CDR2 FQNEAQ. This chain links TRBV7-8 with TRBJ1-2; D remains ambiguous. The TCR sequence derives from a woman in her 30s in good health and CMV-seronegative. Sequenced: PBMCs. CDR3 nucleotide sequence: TGTGCCAGCAGCTTAACAGAGAGCTATGGCTACACCTTC. Translating it yields CASSLTESYGYTF.